Here is one TCR beta chain with its context. Its antigen is undetermined. The method was immunoSEQ multiplex PCR; TCRdb's version includes in-frame clones alone and lacks a portion of them. In the table there are around 150,000 clones, more than 85% of which are singletons. This sample stems from a study of T cell responses to AZD1222 COVID-19 vaccine. Broader study findings: Most donors were white British, females outnumbered males, and clonal diversity was possibly underestimated. The repertoires were collected only after the peak T cell response. Recipients of two AZD1222 doses showed rising Spike-specific TCR breadth and depth. Seropositivity was recorded at baseline in only 5 or 6 AZD1222 recipients.

The length of the CDR3 is 12 residues. Germline lookup yields CDR1 SGHRS and CDR2 YFSETQ. The V gene lost 0 bases and the J gene lost 9 bases, with 9 bases spanning the gap. Material: peripheral blood, obtained on day 0 of AZD1222 vaccination. This chain uses TRBV5-1 with TRBJ1-1; D possibly corresponds to TRBD1 (6 bases). This TCR derives from an adult in good health. CDR3 DNA: TGCGCCAGCAGCTTGGGGACAGCCCAAGCTTTCTTT. This encodes CASSLGTAQAFF.